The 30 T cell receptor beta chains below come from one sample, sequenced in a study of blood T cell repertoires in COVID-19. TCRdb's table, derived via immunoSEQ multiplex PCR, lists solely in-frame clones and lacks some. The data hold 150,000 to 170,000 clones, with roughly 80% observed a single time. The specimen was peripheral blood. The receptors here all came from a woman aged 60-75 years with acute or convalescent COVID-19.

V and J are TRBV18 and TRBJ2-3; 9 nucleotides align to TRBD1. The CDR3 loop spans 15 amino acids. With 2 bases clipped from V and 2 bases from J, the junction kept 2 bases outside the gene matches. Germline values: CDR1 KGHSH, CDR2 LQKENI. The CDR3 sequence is CASSPTGGLTDTQYF. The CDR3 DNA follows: TGTGCCAGCTCACCAACAGGGGGCCTCACAGATACGCAGTATTTT.

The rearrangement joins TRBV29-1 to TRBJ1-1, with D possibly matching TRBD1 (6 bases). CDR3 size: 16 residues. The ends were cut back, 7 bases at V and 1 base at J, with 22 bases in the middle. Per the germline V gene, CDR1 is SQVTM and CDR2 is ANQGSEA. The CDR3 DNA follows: TGCAGCGCGATCGAAATGGCCGGGACACAGAACACTGAAGCTTTCTTT. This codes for CSAIEMAGTQNTEAFF.

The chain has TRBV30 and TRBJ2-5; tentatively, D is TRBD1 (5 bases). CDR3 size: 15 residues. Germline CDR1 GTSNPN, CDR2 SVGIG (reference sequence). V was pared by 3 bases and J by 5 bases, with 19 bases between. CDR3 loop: CAWSHGKGIRETQYF. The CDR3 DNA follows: TGTGCCTGGAGCCATGGGAAGGGGATTAGGGAGACCCAGTACTTC. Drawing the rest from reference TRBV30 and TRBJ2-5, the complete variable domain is SQTIHQWPATLVQPVGSPLSLECTVEGTSNPNLYWYRQAAGRGLQLLFYSVGIGQISSEVPQNLSASRPQDRQFILSSKKLLLSDSGFYLCAWSHGKGIRETQYFGPGTRLLVL.

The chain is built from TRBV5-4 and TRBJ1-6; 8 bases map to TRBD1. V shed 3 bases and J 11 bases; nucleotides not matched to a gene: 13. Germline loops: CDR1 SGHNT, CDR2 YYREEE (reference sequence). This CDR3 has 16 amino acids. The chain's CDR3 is CASSSSPRDRITPLHF. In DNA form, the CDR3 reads TGTGCCAGCAGCTCTTCCCCCCGGGACAGGATTACACCCCTCCACTTT.

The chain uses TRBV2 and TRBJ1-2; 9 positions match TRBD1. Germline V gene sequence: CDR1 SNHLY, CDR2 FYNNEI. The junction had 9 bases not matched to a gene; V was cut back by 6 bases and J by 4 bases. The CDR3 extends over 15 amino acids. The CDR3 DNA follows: TGTGCCAGCAGGGGGGACAGGGCGTCTACCTATGGCTACACCTTC. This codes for CASRGDRASTYGYTF.

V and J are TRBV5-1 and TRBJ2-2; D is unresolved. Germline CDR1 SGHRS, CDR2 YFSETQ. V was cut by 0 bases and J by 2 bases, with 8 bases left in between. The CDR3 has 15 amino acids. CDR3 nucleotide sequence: TGCGCCAGCAGCTTGGGAGGTGATAACACCGGGGAGCTGTTTTTT. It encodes CASSLGGDNTGELFF.

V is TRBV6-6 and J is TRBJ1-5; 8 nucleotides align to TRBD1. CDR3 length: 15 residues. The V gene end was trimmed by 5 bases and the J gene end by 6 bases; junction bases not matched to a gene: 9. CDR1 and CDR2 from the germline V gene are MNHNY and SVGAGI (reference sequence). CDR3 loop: CASSTGQGGVQPQHF. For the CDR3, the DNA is TGTGCCAGCAGTACCGGACAGGGAGGCGTTCAGCCCCAGCATTTT.

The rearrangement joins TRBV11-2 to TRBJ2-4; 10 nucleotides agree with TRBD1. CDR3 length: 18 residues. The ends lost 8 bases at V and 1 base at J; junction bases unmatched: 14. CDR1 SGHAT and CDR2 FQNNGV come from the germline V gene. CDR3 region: CASSPGTGVSLAKNIQYF. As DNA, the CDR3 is TGTGCCAGCTCCCCTGGGACAGGGGTCTCTTTGGCCAAAAACATTCAGTACTTC.

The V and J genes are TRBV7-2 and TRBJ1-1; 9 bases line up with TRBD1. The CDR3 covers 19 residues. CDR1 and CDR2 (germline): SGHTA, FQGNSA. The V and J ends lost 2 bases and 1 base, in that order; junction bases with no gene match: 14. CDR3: CASSLWGTLPGQGNTEAFF. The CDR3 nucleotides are TGTGCCAGCAGCTTATGGGGAACGTTGCCGGGACAGGGGAACACTGAAGCTTTCTTT. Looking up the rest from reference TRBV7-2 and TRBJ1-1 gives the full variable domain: GAGVSQSPSNKVTEKGKDVELRCDPISGHTALYWYRQSLGQGLEFLIYFQGNSAPDKSGLPSDRFSAERTGGSVSTLTIQRTQQEDSAVYLCASSLWGTLPGQGNTEAFFGQGTRLTVV.

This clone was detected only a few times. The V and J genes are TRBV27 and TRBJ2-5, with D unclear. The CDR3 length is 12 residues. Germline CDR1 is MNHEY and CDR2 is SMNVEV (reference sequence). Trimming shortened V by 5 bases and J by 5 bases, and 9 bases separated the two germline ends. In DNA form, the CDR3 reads TGTGCCAGCAGTGTTACGGGTGAGACCCAGTACTTC. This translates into CASSVTGETQYF.

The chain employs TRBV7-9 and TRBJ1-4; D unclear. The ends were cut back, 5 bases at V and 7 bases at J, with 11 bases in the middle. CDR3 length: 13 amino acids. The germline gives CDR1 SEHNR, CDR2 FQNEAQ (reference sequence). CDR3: CASSLMSGEKLFF. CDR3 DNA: TGTGCCAGCAGCCTGATGAGTGGTGAAAAACTGTTTTTT.

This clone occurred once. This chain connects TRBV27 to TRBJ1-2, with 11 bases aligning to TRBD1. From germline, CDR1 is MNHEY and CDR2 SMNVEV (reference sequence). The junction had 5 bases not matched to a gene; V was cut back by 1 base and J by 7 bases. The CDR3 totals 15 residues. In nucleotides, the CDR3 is TGTGCCAGCAGTTTATTTGGGACAGGGGGATCTGGCTACACCTTC. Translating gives CASSLFGTGGSGYTF.

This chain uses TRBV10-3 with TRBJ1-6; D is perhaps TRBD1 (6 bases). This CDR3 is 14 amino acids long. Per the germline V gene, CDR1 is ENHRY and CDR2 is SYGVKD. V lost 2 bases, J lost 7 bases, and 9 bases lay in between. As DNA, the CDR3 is TGTGCCATCAGTGAGGGGCAGGGGAATTCACCCCTCCACTTT. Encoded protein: CAISEGQGNSPLHF.

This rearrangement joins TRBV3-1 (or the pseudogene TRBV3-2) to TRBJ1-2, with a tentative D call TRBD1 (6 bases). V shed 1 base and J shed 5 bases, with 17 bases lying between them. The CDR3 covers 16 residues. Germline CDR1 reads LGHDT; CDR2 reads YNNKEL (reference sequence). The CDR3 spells CASSQGRGGAGYGYTF. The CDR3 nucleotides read TGTGCCAGCAGCCAAGGCCGGGGGGGCGCCGGGTATGGCTACACCTTC.

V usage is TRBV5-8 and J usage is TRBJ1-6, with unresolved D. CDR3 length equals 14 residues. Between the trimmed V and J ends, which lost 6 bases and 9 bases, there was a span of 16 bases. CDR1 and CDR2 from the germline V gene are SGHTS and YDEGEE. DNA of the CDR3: TGTGCCAGCACCCTCGGGAAGAGGGTTTCACCCCTCCACTTT. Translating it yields CASTLGKRVSPLHF.

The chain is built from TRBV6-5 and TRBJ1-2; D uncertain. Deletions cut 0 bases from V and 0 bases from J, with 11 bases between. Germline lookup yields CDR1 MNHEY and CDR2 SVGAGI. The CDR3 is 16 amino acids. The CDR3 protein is CASSYSQIGANYGYTF. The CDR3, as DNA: TGTGCCAGCAGTTACTCGCAGATCGGGGCTAACTATGGCTACACCTTC.

The CDR3 DNA reads TGTGCCAGCAGTTACGCGGGGGGGGGAGAGGGCTATGGCTACACCTTC. Residues: CASSYAGGGEGYGYTF. The chain has TRBV6-5 and TRBJ1-2; weak D call: TRBD1 (5 bases). Trimming removed 2 bases at V and 4 bases at J, with 17 bases between. CDR1 and CDR2 (germline): MNHEY, SVGAGI. The CDR3 loop spans 16 amino acids.

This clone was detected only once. CDR3 in amino acids: CAWSEGGFSSPLHF. DNA of the CDR3: TGTGCCTGGAGTGAAGGGGGTTTTAGTTCACCCCTCCACTTT. V and J are TRBV30 and TRBJ1-6, with D tentatively TRBD1 (6 bases). Germline V gene lookup returns CDR1 GTSNPN and CDR2 SVGIG (reference sequence). Trimming cost V 1 base and J 9 bases, with 13 bases left between them. This CDR3 region has 14 residues.

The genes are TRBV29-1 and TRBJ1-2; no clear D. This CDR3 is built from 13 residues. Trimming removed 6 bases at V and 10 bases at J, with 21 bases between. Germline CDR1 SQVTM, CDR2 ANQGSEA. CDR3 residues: CSVAVRERSFYTF. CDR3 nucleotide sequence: TGCAGCGTGGCGGTACGGGAGAGGAGTTTCTACACCTTC.

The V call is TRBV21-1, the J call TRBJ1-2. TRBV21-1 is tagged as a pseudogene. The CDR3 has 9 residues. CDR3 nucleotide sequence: TGTGCCAGCAGCATCCCGGACTCCTTC. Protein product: CASSIPDSF.

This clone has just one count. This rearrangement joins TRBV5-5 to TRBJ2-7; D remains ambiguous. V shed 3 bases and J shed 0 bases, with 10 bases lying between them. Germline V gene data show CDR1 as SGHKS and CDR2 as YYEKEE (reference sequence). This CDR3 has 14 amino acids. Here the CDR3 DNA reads TGTGCCAGCAGCTCCCTTAGCTCCTCCTACGAGCAGTACTTC. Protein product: CASSSLSSSYEQYF.

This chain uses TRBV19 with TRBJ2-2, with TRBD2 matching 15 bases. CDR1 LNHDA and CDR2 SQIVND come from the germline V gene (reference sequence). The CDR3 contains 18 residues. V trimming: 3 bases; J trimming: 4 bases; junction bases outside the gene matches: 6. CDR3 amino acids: CASSIGLAGGLGTGELFF. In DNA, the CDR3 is TGTGCCAGTAGTATCGGACTAGCGGGGGGGCTTGGCACCGGGGAGCTGTTTTTT. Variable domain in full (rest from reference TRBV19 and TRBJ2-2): DGGITQSPKYLFRKEGQNVTLSCEQNLNHDAMYWYRQDPGQGLRLIYYSQIVNDFQKGDIAEGYSVSREKKESFPLTVTSAQKNPTAFYLCASSIGLAGGLGTGELFFGEGSRLTVL.

The CDR3 region is CAWSVGVGGKLFF. The CDR3 DNA sequence: TGTGCCTGGAGTGTAGGGGTTGGTGGAAAACTGTTTTTT. The genes are TRBV30 and TRBJ1-4; possibly TRBD1 for D (5 bases). The V gene's germline CDR1 is GTSNPN and CDR2 SVGIG (reference sequence). The V and J ends lost 0 bases and 10 bases respectively, with 12 bases between them. The CDR3 has 13 residues.

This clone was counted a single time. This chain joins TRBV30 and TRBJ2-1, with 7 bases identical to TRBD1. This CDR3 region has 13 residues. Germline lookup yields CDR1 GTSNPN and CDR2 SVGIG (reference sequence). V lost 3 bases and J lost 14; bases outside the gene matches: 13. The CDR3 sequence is CAWSNSSTGKKFF. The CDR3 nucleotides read TGTGCCTGGAGCAACTCCTCGACAGGGAAAAAGTTCTTC.

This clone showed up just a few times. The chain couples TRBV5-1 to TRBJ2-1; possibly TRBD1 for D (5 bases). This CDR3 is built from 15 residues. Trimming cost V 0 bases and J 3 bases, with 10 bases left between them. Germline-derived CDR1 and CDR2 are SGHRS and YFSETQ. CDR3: CASSLEGESYNEQFF. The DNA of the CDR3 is TGCGCCAGCAGCTTGGAAGGGGAAAGCTACAATGAGCAGTTCTTC. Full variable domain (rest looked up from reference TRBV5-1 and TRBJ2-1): KAGVTQTPRYLIKTRGQQVTLSCSPISGHRSVSWYQQTPGQGLQFLFEYFSETQRNKGNFPGRFSGRQFSNSRSEMNVSTLELGDSALYLCASSLEGESYNEQFFGPGTRLTVL.

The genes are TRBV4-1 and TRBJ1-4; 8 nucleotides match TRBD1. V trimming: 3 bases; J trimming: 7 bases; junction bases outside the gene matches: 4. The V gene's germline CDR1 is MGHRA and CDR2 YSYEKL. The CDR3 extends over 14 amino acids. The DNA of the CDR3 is TGCGCCAGCAGCCACCGGACAGGGCGTGAAAAACTGTTTTTT. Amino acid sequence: CASSHRTGREKLFF.

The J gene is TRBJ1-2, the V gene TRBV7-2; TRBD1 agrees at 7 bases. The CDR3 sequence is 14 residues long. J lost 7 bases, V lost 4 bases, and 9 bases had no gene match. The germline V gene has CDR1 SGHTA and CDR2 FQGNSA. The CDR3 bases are TGTGCCAGCAGCTCCAGGGGGTTGAGGGGTGGCTACACCTTC. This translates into CASSSRGLRGGYTF.

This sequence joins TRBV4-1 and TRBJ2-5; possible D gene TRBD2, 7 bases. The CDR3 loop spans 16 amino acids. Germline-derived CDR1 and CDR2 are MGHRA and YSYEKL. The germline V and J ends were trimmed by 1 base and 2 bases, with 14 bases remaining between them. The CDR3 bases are TGCGCCAGCAGCCAAGCCCCGCGGGGGCTACAAGAGACCCAGTACTTC. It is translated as CASSQAPRGLQETQYF.

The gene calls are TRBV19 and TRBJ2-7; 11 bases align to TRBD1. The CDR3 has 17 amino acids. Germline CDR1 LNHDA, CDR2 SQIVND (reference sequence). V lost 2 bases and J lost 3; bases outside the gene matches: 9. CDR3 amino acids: CASSISRPGQGVYEQYF. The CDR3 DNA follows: TGTGCCAGTAGTATATCCCGCCCGGGACAGGGGGTCTACGAGCAGTACTTC.

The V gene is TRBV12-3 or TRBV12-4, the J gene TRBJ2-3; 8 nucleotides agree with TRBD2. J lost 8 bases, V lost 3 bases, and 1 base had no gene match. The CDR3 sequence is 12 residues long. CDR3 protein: CASSFLAGTQYF. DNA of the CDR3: TGTGCCAGCAGTTTCCTAGCGGGTACGCAGTATTTT.